This TCR beta chain was documented in a study of shared clonotypes between healthy human individuals. Study details: Researchers assigned three CD4 naive, three CD4 memory, two CD8 naive and one CD8 memory plate to each donor.

Trimming pared 0 bases from V and 6 bases from J, leaving 9 bases between. Per the germline V gene, CDR1 is SGHTA and CDR2 is FQGNSA. The CDR3 contains 14 residues. Worth noting for this clone: The antigen remains unidentified.

Replicate PCRs from sorted subsets contained approximately 200 ng DNA, which is 30,000 to 35,000 T cell genomes. Repertoires were generated with immunoSEQ multiplex PCR, while TCRdb's copy carries only in-frame clones and drops some. Of a few million clones listed, 80% to 95% are singletons. Study-wide points: Memory subsets had estimated richness that was generally smaller than that of naive subsets. Researchers sampled blood only, noting tissue repertoires likely differ.

This chain uses TRBV7-2 with TRBJ2-1; D is undetermined. The specimen sequenced was naive CD4+ T cells from PBMCs. Regarding subset: CD45RA+ positively selected. This TCR derives from a man younger than 30 in good health. Some clones in this sample may be carry-over from other donors' samples. CDR3 sequence: CASSLARLPNEQFF. CDR3 DNA: TGTGCCAGCAGCTTAGCGAGACTCCCCAATGAGCAGTTCTTC.